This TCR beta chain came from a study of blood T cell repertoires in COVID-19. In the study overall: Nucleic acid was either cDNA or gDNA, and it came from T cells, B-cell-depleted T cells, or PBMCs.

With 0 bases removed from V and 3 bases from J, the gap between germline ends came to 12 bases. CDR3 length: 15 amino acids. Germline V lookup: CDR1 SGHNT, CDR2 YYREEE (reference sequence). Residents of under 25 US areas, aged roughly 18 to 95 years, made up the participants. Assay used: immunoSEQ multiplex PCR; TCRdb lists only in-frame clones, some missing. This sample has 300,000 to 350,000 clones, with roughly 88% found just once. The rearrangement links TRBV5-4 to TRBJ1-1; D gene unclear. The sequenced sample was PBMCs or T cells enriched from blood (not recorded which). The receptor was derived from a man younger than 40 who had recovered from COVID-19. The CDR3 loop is CASSLALGKDTEAFF. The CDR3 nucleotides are TGTGCCAGCAGCTTGGCATTGGGCAAAGACACTGAAGCTTTCTTT.